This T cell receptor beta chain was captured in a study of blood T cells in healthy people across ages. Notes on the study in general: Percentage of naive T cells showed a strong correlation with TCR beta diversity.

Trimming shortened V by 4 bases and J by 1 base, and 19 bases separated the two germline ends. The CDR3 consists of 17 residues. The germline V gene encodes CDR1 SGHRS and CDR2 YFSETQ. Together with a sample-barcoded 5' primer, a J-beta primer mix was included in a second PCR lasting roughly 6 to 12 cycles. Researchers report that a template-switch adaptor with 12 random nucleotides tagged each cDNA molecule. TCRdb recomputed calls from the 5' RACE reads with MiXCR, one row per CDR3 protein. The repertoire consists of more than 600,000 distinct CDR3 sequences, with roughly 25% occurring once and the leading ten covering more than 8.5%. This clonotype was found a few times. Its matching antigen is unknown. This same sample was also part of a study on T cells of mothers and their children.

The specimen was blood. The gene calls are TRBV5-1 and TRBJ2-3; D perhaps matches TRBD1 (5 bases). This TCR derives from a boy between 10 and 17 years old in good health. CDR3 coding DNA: TGCGCCAGCAGCCCGGAGAGCAGGGCTAGTGGCACAGATACGCAGTATTTT. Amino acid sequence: CASSPESRASGTDTQYF.